The rows below give T cell receptor beta chains drawn from one sample of a study of shared clonotypes between healthy human individuals. Method: immunoSEQ multiplex PCR; TCRdb's copy keeps in-frame clones and lacks some. The sample holds about 1.5 million clones; roughly 98% are singletons and the top ten take 0.45%. The sample was naive CD4+ T cells sorted from blood. The source is a young man in good health. Both conserved end residues are part of each CDR3. The D gene is left open where the match is weak. A row's size may be missing; if present it is once, few, many or a size class.

d_gene: TRBD2
abundance: .
v_gene: TRBV5-1
j_gene: TRBJ2-1
CDR3nt: TGCGCCAGCAGCTTGGGGGGGACTAGTAGCTCCTACAATGAGCAGTTCTTC
CDR3aa: CASSLGGTSSSYNEQFF

d_gene: .
abundance: .
v_gene: TRBV5-6
j_gene: TRBJ2-2
CDR3nt: TGTGCCAGCAGCCGGACAGGACTAGAGTTCACCGGGGAGCTGTTTTTT
CDR3aa: CASSRTGLEFTGELFF

d_gene: .
abundance: .
v_gene: TRBV27
j_gene: TRBJ2-3
CDR3nt: TGTGCCAGCAGTTTCAGGGGGGTGAATACGCAGTATTTT
CDR3aa: CASSFRGVNTQYF

d_gene: .
abundance: .
v_gene: TRBV19
j_gene: TRBJ2-2
CDR3nt: TGTGCCACTCGTCCGGTGGAGGGCGGCACCGGGGAGCTGTTTTTT
CDR3aa: CATRPVEGGTGELFF

d_gene: TRBD1
abundance: .
v_gene: TRBV10-3
j_gene: TRBJ2-7
CDR3nt: TGTGCCATCAGTGCGGACCCCGCCCCTACAGGGGGCGGGCAGTACTTC
CDR3aa: CAISADPAPTGGGQYF

d_gene: .
abundance: .
v_gene: TRBV6-6
j_gene: TRBJ2-7
CDR3nt: TGTGCCGTTGGAAGGGGGAACGAGCAGTACTTC
CDR3aa: CAVGRGNEQYF

d_gene: .
abundance: .
v_gene: TRBV6-1
j_gene: TRBJ2-1
CDR3nt: TGTGCCAGCAGTCCTCGGTACAATGAGCAGTTCTTC
CDR3aa: CASSPRYNEQFF

d_gene: TRBD2
abundance: .
v_gene: TRBV5-4
j_gene: TRBJ2-5
CDR3nt: TGTGCCAGCAGCTTGGGTAGCGGGAGAGGACGCGAGACCCAGTACTTC
CDR3aa: CASSLGSGRGRETQYF

d_gene: .
abundance: .
v_gene: TRBV9
j_gene: TRBJ1-2
CDR3nt: TGTGCCAGCAGCGTAGGAACCGGGGGAAATGGCTACACCTTC
CDR3aa: CASSVGTGGNGYTF

d_gene: .
abundance: .
v_gene: TRBV7-6
j_gene: TRBJ2-5
CDR3nt: TGTGCCAGCAGCTTACCGCAGGGGATCGAGACCCAGTACTTC
CDR3aa: CASSLPQGIETQYF

d_gene: .
abundance: .
v_gene: TRBV5-6
j_gene: TRBJ2-6
CDR3nt: TGTGCCAGCGAACACGGATTTCTTACTGGGGCCAACGTCCTGACTTTC
CDR3aa: CASEHGFLTGANVLTF

d_gene: .
abundance: .
v_gene: TRBV18
j_gene: TRBJ1-1
CDR3nt: TGTGCCAGCTCACACGACGCCGAAACCGGCCATGAAGCTTTCTTT
CDR3aa: CASSHDAETGHEAFF

d_gene: .
abundance: .
v_gene: TRBV2
j_gene: TRBJ2-5
CDR3nt: TGTGCCAGCACCGGAGAGCAGTCGGCGGAGACCCAGTACTTC
CDR3aa: CASTGEQSAETQYF

d_gene: TRBD2
abundance: .
v_gene: TRBV6-6
j_gene: TRBJ2-1
CDR3nt: TGTGCCAGCAGTTACCGGGCGGGAGGGCTAGATGAGCAGTTCTTC
CDR3aa: CASSYRAGGLDEQFF

d_gene: .
abundance: once
v_gene: TRBV5-1
j_gene: TRBJ2-1
CDR3nt: TGCGCCAGCAGCCCTGGTCTAGCAAGCAATGAGCAGTTCTTC
CDR3aa: CASSPGLASNEQFF

d_gene: .
abundance: once
v_gene: TRBV4-2
j_gene: TRBJ2-7
CDR3nt: TGTGCCAGCAGCCAAGATCCGGGCCCCTACGAGCAGTACTTC
CDR3aa: CASSQDPGPYEQYF

d_gene: .
abundance: .
v_gene: TRBV9
j_gene: TRBJ2-6
CDR3nt: TGTGCCAGCACACGTCAGCGGCTAGGGGGCTCTGGGGCCAACGTCCTGACTTTC
CDR3aa: CASTRQRLGGSGANVLTF

d_gene: .
abundance: once
v_gene: TRBV11-3
j_gene: TRBJ2-1
CDR3nt: TGTGCCAGCAGCCAGGTTCATGGGTCCCCTAACAATGAGCAGTTCTTC
CDR3aa: CASSQVHGSPNNEQFF

d_gene: TRBD1
abundance: .
v_gene: TRBV18
j_gene: TRBJ1-5
CDR3nt: TGTGCCAGCTCACCGTCGTCCCGGGACAGGGCCCGGGAGCCCCAGCATTTT
CDR3aa: CASSPSSRDRAREPQHF

d_gene: TRBD1
abundance: once
v_gene: TRBV9
j_gene: TRBJ2-7
CDR3nt: TGTGCCAGCAACTCCGGGACAGGGAGAGAGCAGTACTTC
CDR3aa: CASNSGTGREQYF

d_gene: .
abundance: .
v_gene: TRBV4-3
j_gene: TRBJ2-5
CDR3nt: TGCGCCAGCAGCCCGCTTGGGGTATTCGGAGAGACCCAGTACTTC
CDR3aa: CASSPLGVFGETQYF

d_gene: .
abundance: .
v_gene: TRBV4-3
j_gene: TRBJ2-3
CDR3nt: TGCGCCAGCAGCCAAGAACCCGTTCCGCTGCTTAATACGCAGTATTTT
CDR3aa: CASSQEPVPLLNTQYF

d_gene: TRBD2
abundance: .
v_gene: TRBV5-1
j_gene: TRBJ2-2
CDR3nt: TGCGCCAGCCGACTCAATAGCGGGAGGGCATCCGGGGAGCTGTTTTTT
CDR3aa: CASRLNSGRASGELFF

d_gene: .
abundance: .
v_gene: TRBV27
j_gene: TRBJ2-7
CDR3nt: TGTGCCAGCAGTTTATATGGCAACTCCTACGAGCAGTACTTC
CDR3aa: CASSLYGNSYEQYF

d_gene: .
abundance: .
v_gene: TRBV7-2
j_gene: TRBJ1-1
CDR3nt: TGTGCCAGCAGCGGTTGGGGCACTGAAGCTTTCTTT
CDR3aa: CASSGWGTEAFF

d_gene: TRBD2
abundance: .
v_gene: TRBV5-1
j_gene: TRBJ2-5
CDR3nt: TGCGCCAGCAGCTCCATGGGACTAGCGAGCCAAGAGACCCAGTACTTC
CDR3aa: CASSSMGLASQETQYF

d_gene: .
abundance: .
v_gene: TRBV7-2
j_gene: TRBJ2-1
CDR3nt: TGTGCCAGCAGCCTCATGAGGGCCAGCTACAATGAGCAGTTCTTC
CDR3aa: CASSLMRASYNEQFF

d_gene: .
abundance: .
v_gene: TRBV2
j_gene: TRBJ2-1
CDR3nt: TGTGCCAGCAGTGTGGAAAGCACTGAGCAGTTCTTC
CDR3aa: CASSVESTEQFF

d_gene: .
abundance: .
v_gene: TRBV5-4
j_gene: TRBJ2-1
CDR3nt: TGTGCCAGCAGCACCAAAGCCTCCGATGAGCAGTTCTTC
CDR3aa: CASSTKASDEQFF

d_gene: TRBD2
abundance: once
v_gene: TRBV18
j_gene: TRBJ2-1
CDR3nt: TGTGCCAGCTCGCACGATCAAACTAGCGGGAGTGGCAATGAGCAGTTCTTC
CDR3aa: CASSHDQTSGSGNEQFF

d_gene: .
abundance: .
v_gene: TRBV2
j_gene: TRBJ1-5
CDR3nt: TGTGCCAGCATGAGAAGCCGGGGAGAACAGCCCCAGCATTTT
CDR3aa: CASMRSRGEQPQHF

d_gene: .
abundance: .
v_gene: TRBV7-6
j_gene: TRBJ1-3
CDR3nt: TGTGCCAGCAGCTTAGCGTCAGGGATCTCTGGAAACACCATATATTTT
CDR3aa: CASSLASGISGNTIYF

d_gene: .
abundance: .
v_gene: TRBV7-9
j_gene: TRBJ2-3
CDR3nt: TGTGCCAGCAGCTTAGGGGGGAAGTCAGATACGCAGTATTTT
CDR3aa: CASSLGGKSDTQYF

d_gene: .
abundance: once
v_gene: TRBV4-2
j_gene: TRBJ1-1
CDR3nt: TGTGCCAGCAGCCAAGACGTGAACACTGAAGCTTTCTTT
CDR3aa: CASSQDVNTEAFF

d_gene: .
abundance: .
v_gene: TRBV19
j_gene: TRBJ2-7
CDR3nt: TGTGCCAGCGCCAGGCTGATCCACTACGAGCAGTACTTC
CDR3aa: CASARLIHYEQYF

d_gene: .
abundance: .
v_gene: TRBV5-1
j_gene: TRBJ2-3
CDR3nt: TGCGCCAGCAGCTCTAAGCGGACGGACACAGATACGCAGTATTTT
CDR3aa: CASSSKRTDTDTQYF

d_gene: TRBD1
abundance: .
v_gene: TRBV9
j_gene: TRBJ2-2
CDR3nt: TGTGCCAGCAGCGTGTCTACCCGGGACAGGGGAAACACCGGGGAGCTGTTTTTT
CDR3aa: CASSVSTRDRGNTGELFF

d_gene: TRBD1
abundance: .
v_gene: TRBV29-1
j_gene: TRBJ2-2
CDR3nt: TGCAGCGTGCGTGGACAGGGGGCGGACGGGGAGCTGTTTTTT
CDR3aa: CSVRGQGADGELFF

d_gene: .
abundance: .
v_gene: TRBV7-9
j_gene: TRBJ1-1
CDR3nt: TGTGCCAGCAGCCGGACAGTGAACACTGAAGCTTTCTTT
CDR3aa: CASSRTVNTEAFF

d_gene: .
abundance: .
v_gene: TRBV29-1
j_gene: TRBJ1-1
CDR3nt: TGCAGCGTTGCTAAGGCAGTGGACACTGAAGCTTTCTTT
CDR3aa: CSVAKAVDTEAFF

d_gene: TRBD2
abundance: .
v_gene: TRBV11-3
j_gene: TRBJ2-1
CDR3nt: TGTGCCAGCAGCTTCGAGACTAGCGGGGGTGAGCAGTTCTTC
CDR3aa: CASSFETSGGEQFF

d_gene: TRBD2
abundance: .
v_gene: TRBV4-2
j_gene: TRBJ2-5
CDR3nt: TGTGCCAGCAGCGAGACTAGCGGGGAAGAGACCCAGTACTTC
CDR3aa: CASSETSGEETQYF

d_gene: .
abundance: .
v_gene: TRBV5-1
j_gene: TRBJ2-7
CDR3nt: TGCGCCAGCAGCTCGCCCGGGACCCCTGGGACCTACGAGCAGTACTTC
CDR3aa: CASSSPGTPGTYEQYF

d_gene: TRBD1
abundance: .
v_gene: TRBV11-2
j_gene: TRBJ2-2
CDR3nt: TGTGCCAGCAGCTTACTTACACAGGGGGCCGGGGAGCTGTTTTTT
CDR3aa: CASSLLTQGAGELFF

d_gene: TRBD2
abundance: .
v_gene: TRBV7-2
j_gene: TRBJ2-3
CDR3nt: TGTGCCAGCAGCTCAAGACTAGCGGGAGAGACAGATACGCAGTATTTT
CDR3aa: CASSSRLAGETDTQYF

d_gene: .
abundance: .
v_gene: TRBV19
j_gene: TRBJ1-4
CDR3nt: TGTGCCAGTAATACAGGTGTTGCAACTAATGAAAAACTGTTTTTT
CDR3aa: CASNTGVATNEKLFF